These 30 T cell receptor beta chains originate from one sample sequenced in a study of CD8 T cells in ankylosing spondylitis. MiXCR was run by TCRdb on the 5' RACE reads, yielding one entry per CDR3 protein. The data show a few hundred thousand distinct CDR3 sequences, 18% seen once. Sequenced material: blood, either unsorted or a sorted T cell fraction (not recorded which). Every receptor here comes from a male donor with ankylosing spondylitis or in good health (not recorded which).

This clonotype came up many times. This chain joins TRBV3-1 and TRBJ1-1; D unresolved. Germline CDR1 reads LGHDT; CDR2 reads YNNKEL (reference sequence). The CDR3 totals 14 residues. Trimming took off 4 bases at V and 3 bases at J, with 12 bases between the two ends. The CDR3, as DNA: TGTGCCAGCAGCCCTGTCGAGTCAGACACTGAAGCTTTCTTT. Residues: CASSPVESDTEAFF.

V usage is TRBV18 and J usage is TRBJ2-3, with a weak D call TRBD2 (5 bases). V gave up 6 bases and J gave up 2 bases, with 15 bases separating them. Looked up from germline, CDR1 is KGHSH and CDR2 is LQKENI. The CDR3 totals 15 residues. The CDR3, as DNA: TGTGCCAGCTCCCCTATGGTCGGGAACACAGATACGCAGTATTTT. Translating gives CASSPMVGNTDTQYF.

This clonotype was detected a few times. The V gene is TRBV3-1, the J gene TRBJ2-7; maybe TRBD2 (6 bases). From germline, CDR1 is LGHDT and CDR2 YNNKEL (reference sequence). V gave up 4 bases and J gave up 4 bases, with 14 bases separating them. This CDR3 has 14 residues. The chain's CDR3 is CASSLPGLQYEQYF. The CDR3 coding sequence is TGTGCCAGCAGCCTCCCGGGACTCCAATACGAGCAGTACTTC.

The gene calls are TRBV4-3 and TRBJ2-3, with D unclear. V lost 0 bases, J lost 2 bases, and 9 bases lay in between. Per germline, CDR1 LGHNA and CDR2 YSLEER. This CDR3 region has 15 residues. CDR3 residues: CASSQELVHTDTQYF. Here the CDR3 DNA reads TGCGCCAGCAGCCAAGAGTTGGTACACACAGATACGCAGTATTTT.

The sample holds a few counts of this clonotype. The chain links TRBV27 to TRBJ2-2; unclear D gene. The CDR3 is 14 residues long. Germline CDR1 and CDR2: MNHEY and SMNVEV (reference sequence). V gave up 4 bases and J gave up 6 bases, with 12 bases separating them. The CDR3 spells CASSWAELPGELFF. The CDR3 region has the DNA TGTGCCAGCAGTTGGGCAGAATTACCCGGGGAGCTGTTTTTT.

This chain connects TRBV25-1 to TRBJ2-3, with no clear D. Germline values: CDR1 MGHDK, CDR2 SYGVNS. The ends were cut back, 10 bases at V and 6 bases at J, with 8 bases in the middle. The CDR3 totals 10 residues. The CDR3 coding sequence is TGTGCCACCTTTTGGGATACGCAGTATTTT. Translation: CATFWDTQYF.

The chain combines TRBV27 with TRBJ2-1; 9 positions agree with TRBD1. Germline CDR1 reads MNHEY; CDR2 reads SMNVEV (reference sequence). The CDR3 has 17 residues. V trimming: 5 bases; J trimming: 7 bases; junction bases outside the gene matches: 15. The CDR3 sequence is CASSRNTGTGLGNEQFF. DNA of the CDR3: TGTGCCAGCAGTCGTAATACCGGGACAGGGTTAGGGAATGAGCAGTTCTTC.

The chain is built from TRBV4-1 and TRBJ2-7; 8 bases map to TRBD2. The J segment lost 5 bases and the V segment lost 3 bases, leaving 6 bases of the junction unmatched. From germline, CDR1 is MGHRA and CDR2 YSYEKL. The CDR3 spans 14 residues. The DNA of the CDR3 is TGCGCCAGCAGCCAGGGACTAGGGCTCCACGAGCAGTACTTC. Its translation is CASSQGLGLHEQYF.

The chain uses TRBV4-1 and TRBJ2-7, with D maybe TRBD2 (6 bases). V shed 3 bases and J shed 2 bases, with 32 bases lying between them. The CDR3 is 21 amino acids. Germline V gene lookup returns CDR1 MGHRA and CDR2 YSYEKL. The CDR3 loop is CASSHRPSPPESFPGAYEQYF. The CDR3 region has the DNA TGCGCCAGCAGCCACCGCCCTTCCCCCCCGGAATCCTTTCCGGGGGCCTACGAGCAGTACTTC.

This clonotype came up many times. CDR3 protein: CASSPQENIGEQYF. CDR3 bases: TGTGCCAGCAGCCCCCAGGAGAATATAGGGGAGCAGTACTTC. The J gene is TRBJ2-7, the V gene TRBV7-9; D remains ambiguous. V was cut by 5 bases and J by 7 bases, with 18 bases left in between. This CDR3 contains 14 residues. CDR1 is SEHNR, CDR2 FQNEAQ, per germline (reference sequence).

This clonotype was counted a few times. This chain links TRBV4-1 with TRBJ2-2, with D possibly being TRBD1 or TRBD2 (5 bases each). Germline assignment: CDR1 MGHRA and CDR2 YSYEKL. The CDR3 extends over 17 amino acids. V shed 4 bases and J shed 4 bases, with 19 bases lying between them. The CDR3 DNA sequence: TGCGCCAGCAGCCCCACCCCGACCGGGACGCTCACCGGGGAGCTGTTTTTT. Encoded protein: CASSPTPTGTLTGELFF.

This clonotype was counted a few times. The chain combines TRBV5-1 with TRBJ2-1, with TRBD1 matching 8 bases. The V segment lost 4 bases and the J segment 10 bases; nucleotides outside the gene matches: 7. Germline values: CDR1 SGHRS, CDR2 YFSETQ. This CDR3 is 13 amino acids long. CDR3 residues: CASSLGQGSEQFF. DNA of the CDR3: TGCGCCAGCAGCCTCGGACAGGGCTCCGAGCAGTTCTTC.

This clonotype has just a few counts. The CDR3 protein is CSVGGAVNTGELFF. Written as DNA, the CDR3 is TGCAGCGTTGGGGGGGCAGTGAACACCGGGGAGCTGTTTTTT. The chain carries TRBV29-1 and TRBJ2-2; D may be TRBD1 or TRBD2 (6 bases each). The CDR3 is 14 residues long. V lost 4 bases, J lost 1 base, and 10 bases lay in between. Looked up from germline, CDR1 is SQVTM and CDR2 is ANQGSEA.

The chain joins TRBV6-1 to TRBJ1-1; 9 bases fit TRBD1. The germline V gene encodes CDR1 MNHNS and CDR2 SASEGT. The CDR3 sequence is 13 residues long. Trimming cost V 8 bases and J 4 bases; bases outside gene matches: 5. The DNA for the CDR3 is TGTGCCAGCGGGGGGACAGGGACCACTGAAGCTTTCTTT. This gives the protein CASGGTGTTEAFF.

Many counts were recorded for this clonotype. V gene TRBV29-1 combines with J gene TRBJ1-1; the D is unclear. Germline values: CDR1 SQVTM, CDR2 ANQGSEA. The CDR3 covers 13 residues. The V end lost 5 bases, the J end lost 1 base, and 11 bases lay between the germline ends. CDR3 sequence: CSVYNIWNTEAFF. Written as DNA, the CDR3 is TGCAGCGTTTACAACATCTGGAACACTGAAGCTTTCTTT.

This clonotype came up many times. CDR3 DNA: TGCAGTGCTAGAGGACAGGGGGATTGGAGTATCGATGAGCAGTTCTTC. This sequence encodes CSARGQGDWSIDEQFF. V usage is TRBV20-1 and J usage is TRBJ2-1; 9 positions match TRBD1. The CDR3 totals 16 residues. The V gene end was trimmed by 1 base and the J gene end by 8 bases; junction bases not matched to a gene: 12. Germline V CDR1 and CDR2: DFQATT, SNEGSKA (reference sequence).

The rearrangement links TRBV4-1 to TRBJ2-7; TRBD1 matches at 7 bases. With 4 bases clipped from V and 6 bases from J, the junction kept 9 bases outside the gene matches. The CDR3 sequence is 14 residues long. Germline V gene data show CDR1 as MGHRA and CDR2 as YSYEKL. The CDR3 DNA follows: TGCGCCAGCAGCCTCGACAGGGTCGGCGGCGAGCAGTACTTC. This encodes CASSLDRVGGEQYF.

V usage is TRBV7-9 and J usage is TRBJ1-5; 7 positions match TRBD1. The germline V gene encodes CDR1 SEHNR and CDR2 FQNEAQ (reference sequence). The V segment lost 1 base and the J segment 6 bases; nucleotides outside the gene matches: 3. CDR3 length: 14 residues. CDR3 region: CASSLGGGGQPQHF. The DNA for the CDR3 is TGTGCCAGCAGCTTAGGAGGGGGCGGTCAGCCCCAGCATTTT.

The gene calls are TRBV29-1 and TRBJ2-7; possible D gene TRBD1, 6 bases. The CDR3 runs 12 residues. Trimming pared 7 bases from V and 0 bases from J, leaving 10 bases between. Germline-derived CDR1 and CDR2 are SQVTM and ANQGSEA. In nucleotides, the CDR3 is TGCAGCGCGAGGACAGCCTCCTACGAGCAGTACTTC. Its translation is CSARTASYEQYF.

Ten or more counts support this clonotype. The rearrangement uses TRBV6-2 or TRBV6-3 and TRBJ2-5; TRBD1 aligns across 9 bases. Germline CDR1 MNHEY, CDR2 SVGEGT. After removal of 5 bases from V and 4 bases from J, the junction contained 14 bases not matched to a gene. The CDR3 contains 17 residues. In nucleotides, the CDR3 is TGTGCCAGCAGTACGGGACAGGGAAAAGGAATTCCAGAGACCCAGTACTTC. This encodes CASSTGQGKGIPETQYF.

In nucleotides, the CDR3 is TGTGCCAGCAGCTTACTAGCGGGAGTTGTATATGAGCAGTTCTTC. It translates to CASSLLAGVVYEQFF. V and J are TRBV27 and TRBJ2-1, with 11 bases identical to TRBD2. Unmatched junction bases numbered 9, after V lost 6 bases and J lost 8 bases. Germline lookup yields CDR1 MNHEY and CDR2 SMNVEV (reference sequence). The length of the CDR3 is 15 residues.

This clonotype was observed many times. This chain joins TRBV4-3 and TRBJ1-6; 7 bases fit TRBD1. This CDR3 spans 15 amino acids. Germline CDR1 and CDR2: LGHNA and YSLEER. Unmatched junction bases numbered 6, after V lost 3 bases and J lost 7 bases. The CDR3 loop is CASSHSRDSNSPLHF. The CDR3 region has the DNA TGCGCCAGCAGCCATTCCCGGGACAGCAATTCACCCCTCCACTTT.

This clonotype has more than one count but fewer than ten. The chain has TRBV15 and TRBJ2-3; 8 bases are shared with TRBD2. V dropped 9 bases and J dropped 3; count of bases not matched to a gene: 8. The CDR3 sequence is 14 residues long. CDR1 is LNHNV, CDR2 YYDKDF, per germline (reference sequence). In DNA, the CDR3 is TGTGCCACAAGAGGACTAGCAGGAACAGATACGCAGTATTTT. Its translation is CATRGLAGTDTQYF.

The sample holds a few counts of this clonotype. This chain uses TRBV5-6 with TRBJ2-5; 7 bases are a match to TRBD1. This CDR3 has 16 residues. Germline CDR1 reads SGHDT; CDR2 reads YYEEEE. V lost 1 base and J lost 0; bases outside the gene matches: 6. The CDR3 sequence: CASSLKIGTDQETQYF. CDR3 coding DNA: TGTGCCAGCAGCTTGAAGATTGGGACAGACCAAGAGACCCAGTACTTC.

This chain links TRBV20-1 with TRBJ1-1; possibly TRBD1 for D (6 bases). Germline CDR1 and CDR2: DFQATT and SNEGSKA (reference sequence). The CDR3 is 12 amino acids. The V end was cut by 6 bases, the J end by 6 bases, with 14 bases between. The CDR3 DNA sequence: TGCAGTGCCCGGAGGGGGGGAGCTGAAGCTTTCTTT. Its protein product is CSARRGGAEAFF.

The rearrangement links TRBV27 to TRBJ2-2, with D maybe TRBD1 (6 bases). Germline V gene lookup returns CDR1 MNHEY and CDR2 SMNVEV (reference sequence). This CDR3 has 17 residues. V was shortened by 2 bases and J by 3 bases, with 16 bases between the two germline ends. CDR3 DNA: TGTGCCAGCAGTTTAGATACCCAGGGGCTGCACACCGGGGAGCTGTTTTTT. Translating gives CASSLDTQGLHTGELFF.

This clonotype was seen a few times. This sequence joins TRBV28 and TRBJ2-1; 12 bases line up with TRBD1. This CDR3 region has 16 residues. The germline gives CDR1 MDHEN, CDR2 SYDVKM. Losses at the gene ends were 7 bases for V and 8 bases for J; bases not matched to a gene: 12. The CDR3 DNA sequence: TGTGCCAGCACCCAAAGGGGGACAGGGGGCATGGATGAGCAGTTCTTC. Translation gives CASTQRGTGGMDEQFF.

This chain connects TRBV7-9 to TRBJ1-3, with D unresolved. Germline V gene lookup returns CDR1 SEHNR and CDR2 FQNEAQ (reference sequence). Trimming left V 0 bases short and J 0 bases short, with 3 bases between. The CDR3 spans 14 residues. CDR3 bases: TGTGCCAGCAGCTTAGCTAGCTCTGGAAACACCATATATTTT. Its translation: CASSLASSGNTIYF.

The table lists this clonotype with many counts. Here the CDR3 DNA reads TGTGCCAGCACAGAGAGACGGGGACAAGAGACCCAGTACTTC. Its translation is CASTERRGQETQYF. This rearrangement joins TRBV12-3 or TRBV12-4 to TRBJ2-5; D may be TRBD2 (5 bases). Trimming took off 7 bases at V and 2 bases at J, with 14 bases between the two ends. This CDR3 contains 14 residues.

This chain uses TRBV20-1 with TRBJ2-1, with D possibly being TRBD2 (7 bases). The germline gives CDR1 DFQATT, CDR2 SNEGSKA (reference sequence). V lost 3 bases to trimming and J lost 3 bases, with 15 bases between them. The CDR3 covers 15 residues. The CDR3 DNA reads TGCAGTGCTAGGGAAAGGGGGGGGTTCTACAATGAGCAGTTCTTC. Its protein product is CSARERGGFYNEQFF.